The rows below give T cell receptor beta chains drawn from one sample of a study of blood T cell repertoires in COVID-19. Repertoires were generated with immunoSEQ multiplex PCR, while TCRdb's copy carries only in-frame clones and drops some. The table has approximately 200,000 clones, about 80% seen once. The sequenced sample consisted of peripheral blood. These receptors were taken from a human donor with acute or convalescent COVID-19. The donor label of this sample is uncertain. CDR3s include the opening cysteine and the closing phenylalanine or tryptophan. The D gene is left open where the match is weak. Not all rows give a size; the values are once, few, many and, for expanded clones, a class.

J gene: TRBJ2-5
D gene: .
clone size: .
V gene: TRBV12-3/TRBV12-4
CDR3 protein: CASSPTEPETQYF
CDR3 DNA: TGTGCCAGCAGCCCAACAGAGCCAGAGACCCAGTACTTC

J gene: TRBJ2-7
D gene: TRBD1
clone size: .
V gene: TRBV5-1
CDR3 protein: CASSRPGTAYEQYF
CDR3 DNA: TGCGCCAGCAGCAGACCTGGGACAGCCTACGAGCAGTACTTC

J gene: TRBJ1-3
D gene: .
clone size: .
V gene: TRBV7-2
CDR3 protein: CASSLEPYRVNTIYF
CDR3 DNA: TGTGCCAGCAGCTTAGAGCCCTATCGGGTTAACACCATATATTTT

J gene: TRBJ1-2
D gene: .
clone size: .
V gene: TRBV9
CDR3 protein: CASSVDQGPHYGYTF
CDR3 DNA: TGTGCCAGCAGCGTAGACCAGGGTCCCCACTATGGCTACACCTTC

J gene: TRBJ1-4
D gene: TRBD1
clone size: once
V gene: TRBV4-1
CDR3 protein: CASSQPSVRGLGEKLFF
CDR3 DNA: TGCGCCAGCAGCCAACCATCCGTCAGGGGGCTTGGCGAAAAACTGTTTTTT

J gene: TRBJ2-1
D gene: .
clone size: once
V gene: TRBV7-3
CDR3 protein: CASSTSGVAGEQFF
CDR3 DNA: TGTGCCAGCAGTACCTCAGGGGTAGCAGGTGAGCAGTTCTTC

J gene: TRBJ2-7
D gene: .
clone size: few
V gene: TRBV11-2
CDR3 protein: CASSFCVEGDEQYF
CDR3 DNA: TGTGCCAGCAGCTTTTGCGTTGAGGGGGACGAGCAGTACTTC

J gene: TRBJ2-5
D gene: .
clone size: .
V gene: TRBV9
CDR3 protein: CASSVALTAGQETQYF
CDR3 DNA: TGTGCCAGCAGCGTAGCTCTGACAGCGGGCCAAGAGACCCAGTACTTC

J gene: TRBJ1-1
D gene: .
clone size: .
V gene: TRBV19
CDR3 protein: CASNKRQGTEAFF
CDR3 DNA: TGTGCCAGTAATAAGAGGCAGGGCACTGAAGCTTTCTTT

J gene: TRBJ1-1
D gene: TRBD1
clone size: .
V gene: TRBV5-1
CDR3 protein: CASSSQSGGYTEAFF
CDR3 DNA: TGCGCCAGCAGCTCGCAATCAGGGGGCTACACTGAAGCTTTCTTT

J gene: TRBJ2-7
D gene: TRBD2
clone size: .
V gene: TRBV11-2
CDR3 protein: CASSKLAGPSSYEQYF
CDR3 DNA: TGTGCCAGCAGCAAACTAGCGGGTCCAAGCTCCTACGAGCAGTACTTC